This TCR beta chain appears in the sequencing data of a study of T-cell memory formation after mild COVID-19 (dated by TCRdb to the early 2020s). Background for the entire study: Most TCR sequence clusters were specific to one of the two donors. In a couple of donors, T-cell clones that expanded and contracted after mild COVID-19 were tracked by sequencing TCRalpha and TCRbeta repertoires over time. The cohort comprised two young, previously healthy adult volunteers, one female and one male. The research as a whole found: Only a couple of mild cases were covered by the study, and larger cohorts that include severe cases with pre-infection samples were considered necessary. Some responding clones were found in pre-infection memory, which suggests that pre-existing cross-reactive memory T cells took part in the SARS-CoV-2 response. Contracting CD4+ clones turned up mainly in the CM and EM memory subsets, whereas EMRA was where CD8+ clones were enriched. Clones contracting from day 15 to 85 had balanced CD4/CD8 phenotypes, while a second wave expanding from day 15 to 37 was biased towards CD4+. Whether the second-wave clones peaking on day 37 were SARS-CoV-2 specific was not confirmed.

Ficoll-Paque density gradient centrifugation was used to isolate PBMCs. For sequencing, an Illumina NovaSeq 6000 was employed. Using 5'RACE with constant-segment primers, TCRalpha and TCRbeta cDNA libraries were constructed, with sample barcodes and unique molecular identifiers added in the process. RNA was extracted from every sample with Trizol reagent. Library amplification was performed in two PCR steps, and a second sample barcode and Illumina TruSeq adapters were introduced in the second step. Sequencing of libraries was performed on an Illumina NovaSeq with 2 x 150 bp paired-end reads. The study's own analysis went as follows. With migec v1.2.7, reads were demultiplexed and then collapsed into UMI-guided consensus sequences. Using mixcr v2.1.11, UMI consensuses were aligned to TRA and TRB V and J templates and then assembled into clonotypes. A clonotype was counted as expanded or contracted only if both edgeR and NoisET called the change significant, with noise models trained on biological replicates. For edgeR calls, a false discovery rate-adjusted p below 0.01 and a log2 fold-change threshold of 1 were applied. As an exploratory analysis of dynamics, max-normalized trajectories of the 1000 most abundant clonotypes were examined by PCA with hierarchical clustering. Each responding clone was given a CD4 or CD8 phenotype based on the CD4+ and CD8+ repertoires, which had been sequenced separately. TCRdb cleaned the public reads at Q25 with fastp, built clones with MiXCR and kept in-frame beta chains. Every entry covers one CDR3 protein and lists the most common genes and DNA from its rows. The V and J calls, along with clone size, are taken from TCRdb and not from the paper's own processing. This sample has fewer than 700,000 distinct CDR3 sequences in its table, and less than 25% of those were observed once. Of the sample, approximately 8.4% falls within the top ten clones.

Via the germline V gene, CDR1 is SGHRS and CDR2 YFSETQ. From cysteine to phenylalanine, the CDR3 is 14 amino acids long. Only the CDR3 DNA is retained, 42 bases long and in frame from the first base. Trimming leaves V shorter by 4 bases and J shorter by 5 bases, with the junction holding 8 bases beyond the gene matches. This clonotype was detected a few times. This clone's antigen is unknown. Base qualities are not provided; no much larger clone lies one nucleotide away. The chain is encoded by TRBV5-1 joined to TRBJ1-1, with 7 middle bases fitting TRBD1. The sequenced material came from PBMCs or a T cell subset sorted from them (not recorded which). This receptor was identified in an adult woman who had mild COVID-19 (a few samples of this study predate the infection). The sample titles of this study are shuffled in the database, so cell type and time point are left out; the donor was told from shared clones. The CDR3 region: CASSTRQGGTEAFF. Read as DNA, the sequence is TGCGCCAGCAGCACACGACAGGGAGGAACTGAAGCTTTCTTT. Supplemented by the reference TRBV5-1 and TRBJ1-1 proteins around the CDR3, the complete variable domain is KAGVTQTPRYLIKTRGQQVTLSCSPISGHRSVSWYQQTPGQGLQFLFEYFSETQRNKGNFPGRFSGRQFSNSRSEMNVSTLELGDSALYLCASSTRQGGTEAFFGQGTRLTVV.